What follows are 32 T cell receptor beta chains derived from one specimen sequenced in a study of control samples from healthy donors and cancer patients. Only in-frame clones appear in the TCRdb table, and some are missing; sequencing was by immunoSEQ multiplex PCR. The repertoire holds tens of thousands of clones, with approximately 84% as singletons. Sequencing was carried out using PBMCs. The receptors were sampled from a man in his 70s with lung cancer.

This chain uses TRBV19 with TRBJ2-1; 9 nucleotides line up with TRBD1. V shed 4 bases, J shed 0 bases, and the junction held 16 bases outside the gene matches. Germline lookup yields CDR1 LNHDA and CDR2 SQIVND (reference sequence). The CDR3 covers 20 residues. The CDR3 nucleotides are TGTGCCAGTAGTACTCATCCGGGACAGGGAACGACGGGCTCCTACAATGAGCAGTTCTTC. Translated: CASSTHPGQGTTGSYNEQFF.

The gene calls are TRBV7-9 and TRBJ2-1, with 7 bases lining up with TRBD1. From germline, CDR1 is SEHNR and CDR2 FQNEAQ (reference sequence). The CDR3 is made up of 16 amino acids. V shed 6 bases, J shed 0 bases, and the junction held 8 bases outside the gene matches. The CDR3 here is CASRNRDSDSYNEQFF. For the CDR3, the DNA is TGTGCCAGCAGAAACCGGGACAGCGACTCCTACAATGAGCAGTTCTTC.

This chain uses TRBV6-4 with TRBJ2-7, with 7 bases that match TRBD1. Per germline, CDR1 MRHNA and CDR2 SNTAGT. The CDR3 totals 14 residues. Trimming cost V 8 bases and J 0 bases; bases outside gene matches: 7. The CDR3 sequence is CASGTVLPSYEQYF. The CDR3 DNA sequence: TGTGCCAGCGGGACAGTCCTTCCCTCCTACGAGCAGTACTTC.

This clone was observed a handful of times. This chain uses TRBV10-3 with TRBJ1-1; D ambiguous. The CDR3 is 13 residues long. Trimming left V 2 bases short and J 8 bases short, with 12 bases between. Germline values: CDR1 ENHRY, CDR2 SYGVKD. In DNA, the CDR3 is TGTGCCATCAGTGAGCGCCCGACTTGGGAAGCTTTCTTT. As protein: CAISERPTWEAFF.

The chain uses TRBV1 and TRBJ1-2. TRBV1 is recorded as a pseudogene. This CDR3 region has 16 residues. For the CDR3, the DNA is TGCACCAGCAGCCAAGAAAGGGCGTCTTCTAACTATGGCTACACCTTC. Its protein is CTSSQERASSNYGYTF.

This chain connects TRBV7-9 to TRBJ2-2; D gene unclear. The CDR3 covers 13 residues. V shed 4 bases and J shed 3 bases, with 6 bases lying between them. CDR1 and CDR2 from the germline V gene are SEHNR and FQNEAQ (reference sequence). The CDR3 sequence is CASSSEHTGELFF. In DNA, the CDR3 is TGTGCCAGCAGCTCGGAACACACCGGGGAGCTGTTTTTT.

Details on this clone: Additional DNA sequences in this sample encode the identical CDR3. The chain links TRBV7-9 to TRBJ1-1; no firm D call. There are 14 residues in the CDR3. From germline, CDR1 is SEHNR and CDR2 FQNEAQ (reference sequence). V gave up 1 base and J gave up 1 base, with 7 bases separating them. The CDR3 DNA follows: TGTGCCAGCAGCTTAGTCAACAGGAACACTGAAGCTTTCTTT. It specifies CASSLVNRNTEAFF.

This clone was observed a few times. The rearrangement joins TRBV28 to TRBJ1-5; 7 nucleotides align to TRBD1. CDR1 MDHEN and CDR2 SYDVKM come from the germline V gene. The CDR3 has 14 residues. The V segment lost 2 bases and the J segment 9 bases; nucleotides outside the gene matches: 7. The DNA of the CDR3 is TGTGCCAGCAGTTTAGGACAGGCCCGCCGGCCCCAGCATTTT. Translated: CASSLGQARRPQHF.

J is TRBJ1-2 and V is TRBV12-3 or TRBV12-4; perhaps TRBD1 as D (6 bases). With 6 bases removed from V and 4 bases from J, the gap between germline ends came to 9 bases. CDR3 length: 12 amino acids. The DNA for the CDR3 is TGTGCCAGCAGCACAGGGACCTATGGCTACACCTTC. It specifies CASSTGTYGYTF.

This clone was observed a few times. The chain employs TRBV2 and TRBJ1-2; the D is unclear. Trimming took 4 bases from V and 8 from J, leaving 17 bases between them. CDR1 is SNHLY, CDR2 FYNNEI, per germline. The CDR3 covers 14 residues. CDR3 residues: CASSGLDGLAGYTF. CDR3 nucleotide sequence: TGTGCCAGCAGTGGATTGGACGGCCTCGCCGGCTACACCTTC.

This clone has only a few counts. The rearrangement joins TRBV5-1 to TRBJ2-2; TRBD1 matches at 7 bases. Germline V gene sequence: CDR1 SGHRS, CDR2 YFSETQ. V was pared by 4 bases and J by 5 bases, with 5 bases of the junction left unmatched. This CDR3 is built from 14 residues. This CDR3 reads CASSILQGTGELFF. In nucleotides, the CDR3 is TGCGCCAGCAGCATACTACAGGGGACCGGGGAGCTGTTTTTT.

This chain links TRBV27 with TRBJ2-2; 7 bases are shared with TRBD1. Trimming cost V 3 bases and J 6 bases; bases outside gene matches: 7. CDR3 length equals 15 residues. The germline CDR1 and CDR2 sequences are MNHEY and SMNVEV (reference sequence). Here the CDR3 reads CASSFWGQLAGELFF. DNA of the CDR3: TGTGCCAGCAGTTTTTGGGGACAGCTTGCCGGGGAGCTGTTTTTT.

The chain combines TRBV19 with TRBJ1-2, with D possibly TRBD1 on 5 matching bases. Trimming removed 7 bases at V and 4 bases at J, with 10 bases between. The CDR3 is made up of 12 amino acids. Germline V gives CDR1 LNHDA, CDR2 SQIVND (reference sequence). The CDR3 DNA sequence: TGTGCCAGTAATCAGGGTACCTATGGCTACACCTTC. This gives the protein CASNQGTYGYTF.

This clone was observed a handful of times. The CDR3 sequence: CASSAGFSGANVLTF. The CDR3 DNA reads as TGTGCCAGCAGCGCGGGATTCTCTGGGGCCAACGTCCTGACTTTC. The chain is built from TRBV21-1 and TRBJ2-6; the table's TRBD2 call for D was not verified on the DNA. TRBV21-1 is shown as a pseudogene. The CDR3 spans 15 residues.

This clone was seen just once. This CDR3 reads CASTARGGNTEAFF. As DNA, the CDR3 is TGTGCCAGTACGGCCCGCGGGGGGAACACTGAAGCTTTCTTT. V usage is TRBV19 and J usage is TRBJ1-1; possible D gene TRBD1, 5 bases. Trimming shortened V by 7 bases and J by 1 base, and 13 bases separated the two germline ends. The CDR3 loop spans 14 amino acids. Per germline, CDR1 LNHDA and CDR2 SQIVND (reference sequence).

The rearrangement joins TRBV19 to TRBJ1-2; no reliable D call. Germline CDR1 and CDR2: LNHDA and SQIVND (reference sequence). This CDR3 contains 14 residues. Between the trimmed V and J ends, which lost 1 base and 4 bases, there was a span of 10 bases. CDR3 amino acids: CASSIVLGSYGYTF. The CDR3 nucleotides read TGTGCCAGTAGTATAGTCCTGGGGTCCTATGGCTACACCTTC.

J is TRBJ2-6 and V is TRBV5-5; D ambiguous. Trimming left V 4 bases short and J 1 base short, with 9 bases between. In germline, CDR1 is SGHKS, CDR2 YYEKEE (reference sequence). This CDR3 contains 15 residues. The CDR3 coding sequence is TGTGCCAGCAGCCCTGTCGGGTCTGGGGCCAACGTCCTGACTTTC. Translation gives CASSPVGSGANVLTF.

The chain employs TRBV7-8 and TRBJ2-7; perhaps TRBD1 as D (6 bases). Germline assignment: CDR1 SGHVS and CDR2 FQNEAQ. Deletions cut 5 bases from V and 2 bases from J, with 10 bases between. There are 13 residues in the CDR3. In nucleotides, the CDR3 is TGTGCCAGCAGCCGGACAGAAGCCTACGAGCAGTACTTC. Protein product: CASSRTEAYEQYF.

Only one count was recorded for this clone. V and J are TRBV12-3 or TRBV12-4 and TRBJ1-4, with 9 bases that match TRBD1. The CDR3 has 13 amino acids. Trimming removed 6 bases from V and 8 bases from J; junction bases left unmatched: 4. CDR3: CASRQGAREKLFF. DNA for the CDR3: TGTGCCAGCAGACAGGGGGCGCGGGAAAAACTGTTTTTT.

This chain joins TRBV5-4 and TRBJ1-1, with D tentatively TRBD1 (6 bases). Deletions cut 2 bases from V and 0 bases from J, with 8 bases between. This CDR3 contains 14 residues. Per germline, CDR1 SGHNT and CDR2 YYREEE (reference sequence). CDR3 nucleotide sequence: TGTGCCAGCAGCTTCGGGACACTGAACACTGAAGCTTTCTTT. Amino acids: CASSFGTLNTEAFF.

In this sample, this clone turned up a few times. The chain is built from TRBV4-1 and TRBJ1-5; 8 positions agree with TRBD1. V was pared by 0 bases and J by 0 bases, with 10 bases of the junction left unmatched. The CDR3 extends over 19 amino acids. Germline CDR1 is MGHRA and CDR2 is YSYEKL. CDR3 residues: CASSQEIPGTGVSNQPQHF. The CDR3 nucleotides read TGCGCCAGCAGCCAAGAGATTCCCGGGACAGGAGTTAGCAATCAGCCCCAGCATTTT.

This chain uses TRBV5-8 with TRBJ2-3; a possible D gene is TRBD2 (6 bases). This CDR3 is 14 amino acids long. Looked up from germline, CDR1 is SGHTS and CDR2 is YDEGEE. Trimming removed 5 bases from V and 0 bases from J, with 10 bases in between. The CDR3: CASRGGMSTDTQYF. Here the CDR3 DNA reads TGTGCCAGCAGAGGAGGGATGAGCACAGATACGCAGTATTTT.

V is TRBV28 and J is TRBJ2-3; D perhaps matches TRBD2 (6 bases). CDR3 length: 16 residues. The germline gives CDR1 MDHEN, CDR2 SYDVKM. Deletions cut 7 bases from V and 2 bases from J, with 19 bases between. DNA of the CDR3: TGTGCCAGCAACGGACCCCGGGACTTCTTCACAGATACGCAGTATTTT. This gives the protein CASNGPRDFFTDTQYF.

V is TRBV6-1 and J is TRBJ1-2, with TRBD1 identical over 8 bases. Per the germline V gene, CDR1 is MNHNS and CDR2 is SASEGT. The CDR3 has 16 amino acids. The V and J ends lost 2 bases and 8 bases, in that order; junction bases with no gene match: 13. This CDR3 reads CASSEQGATVFSGYTF. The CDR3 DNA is TGTGCCAGCAGTGAACAGGGGGCAACAGTCTTTTCGGGCTACACCTTC.

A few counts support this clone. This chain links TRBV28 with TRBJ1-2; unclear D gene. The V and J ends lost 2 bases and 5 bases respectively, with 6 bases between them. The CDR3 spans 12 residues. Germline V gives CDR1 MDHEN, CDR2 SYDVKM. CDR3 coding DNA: TGTGCCAGCAGTTTAAGGGCATATGGCTACACCTTC. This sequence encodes CASSLRAYGYTF.

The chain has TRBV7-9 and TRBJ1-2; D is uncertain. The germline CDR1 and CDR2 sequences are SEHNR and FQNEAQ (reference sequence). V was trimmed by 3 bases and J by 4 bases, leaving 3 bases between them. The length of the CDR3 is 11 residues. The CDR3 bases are TGTGCCAGCAGCTTCGCCTATGGCTACACCTTC. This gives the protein CASSFAYGYTF.

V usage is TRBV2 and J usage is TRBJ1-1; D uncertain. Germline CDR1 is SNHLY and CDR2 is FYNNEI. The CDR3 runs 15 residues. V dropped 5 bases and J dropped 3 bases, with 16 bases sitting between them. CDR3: CASSPSTGRYTEAFF. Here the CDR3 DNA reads TGTGCCAGCAGTCCGAGTACTGGGCGTTACACTGAAGCTTTCTTT.

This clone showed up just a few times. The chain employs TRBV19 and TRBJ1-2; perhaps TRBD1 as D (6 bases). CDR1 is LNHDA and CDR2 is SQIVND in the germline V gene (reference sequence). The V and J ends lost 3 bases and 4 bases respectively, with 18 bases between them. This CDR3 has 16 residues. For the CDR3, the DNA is TGTGCCAGTAGTATTGCCGGGACAATAAGGGGCTATGGCTACACCTTC. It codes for CASSIAGTIRGYGYTF. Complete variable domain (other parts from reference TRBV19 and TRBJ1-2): DGGITQSPKYLFRKEGQNVTLSCEQNLNHDAMYWYRQDPGQGLRLIYYSQIVNDFQKGDIAEGYSVSREKKESFPLTVTSAQKNPTAFYLCASSIAGTIRGYGYTFGSGTRLTVV.

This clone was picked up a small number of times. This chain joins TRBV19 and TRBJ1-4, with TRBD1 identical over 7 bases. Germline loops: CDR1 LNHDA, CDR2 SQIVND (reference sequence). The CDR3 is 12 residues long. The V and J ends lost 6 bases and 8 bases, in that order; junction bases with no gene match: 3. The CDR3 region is CASRDRVEKLFF. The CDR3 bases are TGTGCCAGTAGAGACAGGGTCGAAAAACTGTTTTTT. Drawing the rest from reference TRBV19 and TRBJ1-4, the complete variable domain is DGGITQSPKYLFRKEGQNVTLSCEQNLNHDAMYWYRQDPGQGLRLIYYSQIVNDFQKGDIAEGYSVSREKKESFPLTVTSAQKNPTAFYLCASRDRVEKLFFGSGTQLSVL.

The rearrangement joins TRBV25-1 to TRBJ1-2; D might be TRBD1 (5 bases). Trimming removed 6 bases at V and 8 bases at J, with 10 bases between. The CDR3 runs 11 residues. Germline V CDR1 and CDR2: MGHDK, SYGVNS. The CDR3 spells CASSQGRGYTF. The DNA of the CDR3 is TGTGCCAGCAGCCAGGGAAGGGGCTACACCTTC.

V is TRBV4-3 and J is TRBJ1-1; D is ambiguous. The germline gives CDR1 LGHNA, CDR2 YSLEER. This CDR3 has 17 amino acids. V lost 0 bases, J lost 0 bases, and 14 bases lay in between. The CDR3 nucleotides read TGCGCCAGCAGCCAAGAAGGGCCCCAGTTCATGAACACTGAAGCTTTCTTT. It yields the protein CASSQEGPQFMNTEAFF.

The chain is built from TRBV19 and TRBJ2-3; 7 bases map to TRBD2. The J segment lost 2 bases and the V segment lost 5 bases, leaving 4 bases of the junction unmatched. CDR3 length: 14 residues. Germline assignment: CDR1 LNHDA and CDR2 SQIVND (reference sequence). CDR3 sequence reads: CASSRGESTDTQYF. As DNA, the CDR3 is TGTGCCAGTAGTCGGGGGGAGTCCACAGATACGCAGTATTTT.